Described below is a single TCR beta chain sequence and its context. Its matching antigen is unknown. A read error may account for a junction end that differs from germline. The CDR3 runs to 17 residues. Germline CDR1 is SGHAT and CDR2 is FQNNGV. The sample comes from a study of blood T cells in healthy people across ages. Alongside a J-beta primer mix, a sample-barcoded 5' primer served in a second PCR lasting 7 to 11 cycles. MiXCR, applied by TCRdb to the 5' RACE reads, yields one record per CDR3 protein. The table includes some 1,800,000 distinct CDR3 sequences, 30% to 40% detected once. Study observations and caveats: Unsorted PBMC material precluded a definitive naive versus antigen-experienced comparison.

The sequencing sample was made of blood. The rearrangement joins TRBV11-2 to TRBJ2-3; possibly TRBD1 for D (6 bases). This receptor was taken from a human donor in good health. The CDR3 DNA follows: TGTGCCAGCAGCTCACTCCGGGCCCCCCCGCGGACAGATACGAAGTATTTT. Translation gives CASSSLRAPPRTDTKYF. Combining the CDR3 with reference TRBV11-2 and TRBJ2-3 gives the whole variable domain EAGVAQSPRYKIIEKRQSVAFWCNPISGHATLYWYQQILGQGPKLLIQFQNNGVVDDSQLPKDRFSAERLKGVDSTLKIQPAKLEDSAVYLCASSSLRAPPRTDTKYFGPGTRLTVL.